This T cell receptor (beta chain) was captured in a study of cytomegalovirus exposure and HLA in healthy donors. Of note for this clone: Its matching antigen is unknown.

There are 17 residues in the CDR3. V was clipped by 5 bases and J by 1 base; unmatched bases: 10. In germline, CDR1 is MDHEN, CDR2 SYDVKM. Study-wide points: Earlier results showed most TCR beta V segments being productive about 90% or about 30% of the time. Per published reports, the classifier diagnosed cytomegalovirus status with high specificity and sensitivity. Confirmation was obtained in vitro that three CMV-associated chains are specific for CMV antigens.

With 60 Vbeta and 13 Jbeta primers, the PCR was carried out. The table came from immunoSEQ multiplex PCR; TCRdb's copy has only in-frame clones and leaves some out. The data contain 75,000 to 90,000 clones, 60% to 85% of them singletons. Input material: PBMCs. The sequence was collected from a male donor in good health and CMV-seropositive. V and J are TRBV28 and TRBJ2-7, with 11 bases fitting TRBD2. Here the CDR3 reads CASSRQTTSGVSYEQYF. The CDR3 DNA is TGTGCCAGCAGTCGTCAAACGACTAGCGGGGTTTCCTACGAGCAGTACTTC.